The clone carrying this T cell receptor beta chain came up many times. In making TCR beta libraries, quantitative 5'-RACE with molecular barcodes was used. Each CDR3 protein gets one entry after TCRdb re-called the 5' RACE reads with MiXCR. The table records some 250,000 distinct CDR3 sequences, roughly 10% of them present only once. The data stem from a study of CD8 T cells in ankylosing spondylitis. The V and J ends lost 0 bases and 14 bases respectively, with 10 bases between them. This CDR3 has 12 residues. From germline, CDR1 is MNHNY and CDR2 SVGAGI (reference sequence). Sequenced material: blood, either unsorted or a sorted T cell fraction (not recorded which). The clonotype comes from a male donor with ankylosing spondylitis or in good health (not recorded which). The chain carries TRBV6-6 and TRBJ1-4; possibly TRBD1 for D (6 bases). For the CDR3, the DNA is TGTGCCAGCAGTTACTCAGGGGGGCTCCTGTTTTTT. This gives the protein CASSYSGGLLFF.